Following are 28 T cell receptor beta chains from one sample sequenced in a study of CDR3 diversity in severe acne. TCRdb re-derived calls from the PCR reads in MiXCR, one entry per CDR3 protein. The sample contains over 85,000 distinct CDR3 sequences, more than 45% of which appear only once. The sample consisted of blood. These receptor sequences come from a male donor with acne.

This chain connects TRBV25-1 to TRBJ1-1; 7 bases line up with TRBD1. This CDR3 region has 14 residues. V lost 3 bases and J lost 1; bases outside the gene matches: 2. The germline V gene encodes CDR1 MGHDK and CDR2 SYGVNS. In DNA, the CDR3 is TGTGCCAGCAGTGACCCAGGGGGGAACACTGAAGCTTTCTTT. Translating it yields CASSDPGGNTEAFF.

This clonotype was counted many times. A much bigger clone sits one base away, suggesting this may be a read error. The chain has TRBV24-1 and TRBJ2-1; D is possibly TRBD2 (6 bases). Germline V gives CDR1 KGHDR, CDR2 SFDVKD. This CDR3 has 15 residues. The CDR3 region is CATSDLGSGYNEQLF. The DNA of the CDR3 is TGTGCCACCAGTGATTTGGGTAGCGGATACAATGAGCAGCTCTTC.

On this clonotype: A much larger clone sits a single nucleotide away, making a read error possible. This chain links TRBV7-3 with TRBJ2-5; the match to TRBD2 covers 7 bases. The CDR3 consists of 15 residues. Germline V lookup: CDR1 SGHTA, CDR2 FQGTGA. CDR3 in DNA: TGTGCCGGCAGCACCGGGCTGCGGGGGTGGGAGACCCAGTACTTC. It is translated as CAGSTGLRGWETQYF.

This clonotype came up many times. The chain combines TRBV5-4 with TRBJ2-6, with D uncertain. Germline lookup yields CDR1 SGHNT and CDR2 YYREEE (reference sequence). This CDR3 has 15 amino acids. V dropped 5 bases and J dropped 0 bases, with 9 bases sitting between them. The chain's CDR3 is CASSSWHSGANVLTF. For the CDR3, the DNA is TGTGCCAGCAGTTCTTGGCACTCTGGGGCCAACGTCCTGACTTTC.

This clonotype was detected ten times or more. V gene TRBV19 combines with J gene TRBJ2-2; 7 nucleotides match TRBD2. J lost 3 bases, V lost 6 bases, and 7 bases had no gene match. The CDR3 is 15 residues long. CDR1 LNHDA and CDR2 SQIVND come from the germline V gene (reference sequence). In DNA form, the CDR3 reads TGTGCCAGTAGCCGGAGCGGGGAGGACACCGGGGAGCTGTTTTTT. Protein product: CASSRSGEDTGELFF.

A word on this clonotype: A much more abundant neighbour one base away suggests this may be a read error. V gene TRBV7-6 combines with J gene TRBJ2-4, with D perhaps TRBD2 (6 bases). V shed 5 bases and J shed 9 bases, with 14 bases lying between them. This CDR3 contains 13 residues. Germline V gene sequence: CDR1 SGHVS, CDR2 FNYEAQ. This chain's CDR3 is CASSGPGSPIQYF. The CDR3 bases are TGTGCCAGCAGCGGTCCCGGGAGCCCCATTCAGTACTTC.

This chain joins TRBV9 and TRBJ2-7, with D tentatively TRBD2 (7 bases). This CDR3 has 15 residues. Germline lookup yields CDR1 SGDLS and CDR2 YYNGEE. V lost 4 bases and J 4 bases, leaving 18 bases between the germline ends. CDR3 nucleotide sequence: TGTGCCAGCAGCCCGGGGGGCCTTGCGTTGTACGAGCAGTACTTC. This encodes CASSPGGLALYEQYF.

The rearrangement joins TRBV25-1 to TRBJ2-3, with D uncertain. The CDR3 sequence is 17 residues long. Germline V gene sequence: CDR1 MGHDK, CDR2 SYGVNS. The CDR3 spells CAHSLGLQAVSTDTQYF. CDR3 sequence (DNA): TGTGCTCACAGCCTGGGCCTCCAGGCTGTGAGCACAGATACGCAGTATTTT.

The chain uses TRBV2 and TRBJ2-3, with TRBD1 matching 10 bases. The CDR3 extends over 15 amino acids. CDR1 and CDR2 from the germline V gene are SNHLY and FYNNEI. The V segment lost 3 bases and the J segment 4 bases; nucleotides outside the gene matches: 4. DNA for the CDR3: TGTGCCAGCAGTGAGACAGGGGGCGTCCCAGATACGCAGTATTTT. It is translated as CASSETGGVPDTQYF.

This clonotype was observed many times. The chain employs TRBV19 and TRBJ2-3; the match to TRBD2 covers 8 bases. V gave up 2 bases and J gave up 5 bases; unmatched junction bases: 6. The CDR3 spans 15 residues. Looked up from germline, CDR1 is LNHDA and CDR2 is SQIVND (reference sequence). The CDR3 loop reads CASSIYGRAVDTQYF. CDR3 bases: TGTGCCAGTAGTATATACGGGAGGGCCGTAGATACGCAGTATTTT.

The CDR3 bases are TGTGCCAGCAGCTTCAATGGGCTGTCCGAGACCCAGTACTTC. Translated: CASSFNGLSETQYF. J is TRBJ2-5 and V is TRBV7-9; D call uncertain. The CDR3 runs 14 residues. Trimming stripped 3 bases from V and 5 bases from J, with 13 bases between. CDR1 and CDR2 from the germline V gene are SEHNR and FQNEAQ (reference sequence).

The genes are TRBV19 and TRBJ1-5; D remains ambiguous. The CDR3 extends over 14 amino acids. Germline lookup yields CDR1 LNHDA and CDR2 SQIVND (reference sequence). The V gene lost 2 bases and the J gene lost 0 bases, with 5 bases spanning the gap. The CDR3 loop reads CASSISYSNQPQHF. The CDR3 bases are TGTGCCAGTAGTATATCGTATAGCAATCAGCCCCAGCATTTT. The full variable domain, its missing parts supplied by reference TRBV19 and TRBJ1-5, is DGGITQSPKYLFRKEGQNVTLSCEQNLNHDAMYWYRQDPGQGLRLIYYSQIVNDFQKGDIAEGYSVSREKKESFPLTVTSAQKNPTAFYLCASSISYSNQPQHFGDGTRLSIL.

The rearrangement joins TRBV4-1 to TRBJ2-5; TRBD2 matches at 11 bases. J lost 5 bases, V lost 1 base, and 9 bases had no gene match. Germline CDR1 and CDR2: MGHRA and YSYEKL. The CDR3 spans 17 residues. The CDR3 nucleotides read TGCGCCAGCAGCCAAGGCCAGATACTAGCGGGAGCGGAGACCCAGTACTTC. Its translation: CASSQGQILAGAETQYF.

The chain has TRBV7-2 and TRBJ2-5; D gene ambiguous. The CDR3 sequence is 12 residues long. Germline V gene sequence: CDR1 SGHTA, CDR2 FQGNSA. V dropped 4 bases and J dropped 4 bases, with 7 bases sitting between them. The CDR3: CASSYTGETQYF. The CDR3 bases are TGTGCCAGCAGCTACACCGGAGAGACCCAGTACTTC. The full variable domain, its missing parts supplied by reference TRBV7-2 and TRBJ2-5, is GAGVSQSPSNKVTEKGKDVELRCDPISGHTALYWYRQSLGQGLEFLIYFQGNSAPDKSGLPSDRFSAERTGGSVSTLTIQRTQQEDSAVYLCASSYTGETQYFGPGTRLLVL.

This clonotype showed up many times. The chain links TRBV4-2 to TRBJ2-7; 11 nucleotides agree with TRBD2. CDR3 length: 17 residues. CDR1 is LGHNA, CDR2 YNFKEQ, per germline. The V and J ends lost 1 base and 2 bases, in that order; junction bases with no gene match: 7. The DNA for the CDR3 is TGTGCCAGCAGCCAAGGGGGCACGGGACTAGCGGCCTACGAGCAGTACTTC. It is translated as CASSQGGTGLAAYEQYF.

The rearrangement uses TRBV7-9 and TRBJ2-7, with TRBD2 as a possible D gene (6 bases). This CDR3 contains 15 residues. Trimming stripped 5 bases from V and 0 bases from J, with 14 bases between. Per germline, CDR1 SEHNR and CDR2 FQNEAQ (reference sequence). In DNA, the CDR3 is TGTGCCAGCAGCCATTCCCTAGCGCCCTCCTACGAGCAGTACTTC. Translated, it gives CASSHSLAPSYEQYF.

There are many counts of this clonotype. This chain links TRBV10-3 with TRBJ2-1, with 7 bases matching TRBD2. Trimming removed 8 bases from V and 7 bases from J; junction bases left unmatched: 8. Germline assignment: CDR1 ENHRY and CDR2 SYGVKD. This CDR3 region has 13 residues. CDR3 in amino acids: CAIREALANEQFF. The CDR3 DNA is TGTGCCATCCGGGAGGCCCTGGCGAATGAGCAGTTCTTC.

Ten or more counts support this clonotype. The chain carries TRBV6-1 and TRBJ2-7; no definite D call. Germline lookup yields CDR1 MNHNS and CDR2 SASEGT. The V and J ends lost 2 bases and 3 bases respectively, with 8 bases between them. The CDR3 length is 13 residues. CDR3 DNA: TGTGCCAGCAGTGAAACCGGATTCTACGAGCAGTACTTC. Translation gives CASSETGFYEQYF.

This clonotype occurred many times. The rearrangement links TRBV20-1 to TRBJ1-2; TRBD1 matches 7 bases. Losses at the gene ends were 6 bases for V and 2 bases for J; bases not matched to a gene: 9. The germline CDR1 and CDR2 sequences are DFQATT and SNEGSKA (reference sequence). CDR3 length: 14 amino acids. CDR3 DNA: TGCAGTGCCCGGTACGCGACAGGGAACTATGGCTACACCTTC. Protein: CSARYATGNYGYTF.

For the CDR3, the DNA is TGTGCCAGCAGCCAAGATAGGTCCGTCCTGACTTTC. It specifies CASSQDRSVLTF. This rearrangement joins TRBV14 to TRBJ2-6; the D is unclear. V was pared by 0 bases and J by 12 bases, with 6 bases between. This CDR3 has 12 residues. CDR1 and CDR2 (germline): SGHDN, FVKESK.

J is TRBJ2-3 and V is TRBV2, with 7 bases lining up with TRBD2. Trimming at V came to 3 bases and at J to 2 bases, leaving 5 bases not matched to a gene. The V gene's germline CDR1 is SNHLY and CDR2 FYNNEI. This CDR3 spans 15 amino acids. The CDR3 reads CASSEEGGATDTQYF. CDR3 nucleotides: TGTGCCAGCAGTGAGGAGGGAGGGGCCACAGATACGCAGTATTTT.

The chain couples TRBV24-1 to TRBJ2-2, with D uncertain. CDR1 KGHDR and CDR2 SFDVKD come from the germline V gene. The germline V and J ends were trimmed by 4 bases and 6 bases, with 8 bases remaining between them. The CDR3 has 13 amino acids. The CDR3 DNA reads TGTGCCACCAGTGACAGCAGACCCGGGGAGCTGTTTTTT. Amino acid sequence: CATSDSRPGELFF.

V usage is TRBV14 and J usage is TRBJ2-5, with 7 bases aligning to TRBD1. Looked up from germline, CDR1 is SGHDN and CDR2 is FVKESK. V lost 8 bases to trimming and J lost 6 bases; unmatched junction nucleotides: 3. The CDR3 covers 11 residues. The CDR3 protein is CASQTGQTQYF. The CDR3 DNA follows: TGTGCCAGCCAGACAGGGCAGACCCAGTACTTC.

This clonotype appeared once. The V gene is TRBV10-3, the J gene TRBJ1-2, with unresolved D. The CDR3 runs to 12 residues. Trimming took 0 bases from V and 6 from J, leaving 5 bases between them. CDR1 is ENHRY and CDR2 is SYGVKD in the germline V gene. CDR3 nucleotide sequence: TGTGCCATCAGTGAGTCCGAAGATGGCTACACCTTC. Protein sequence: CAISESEDGYTF.

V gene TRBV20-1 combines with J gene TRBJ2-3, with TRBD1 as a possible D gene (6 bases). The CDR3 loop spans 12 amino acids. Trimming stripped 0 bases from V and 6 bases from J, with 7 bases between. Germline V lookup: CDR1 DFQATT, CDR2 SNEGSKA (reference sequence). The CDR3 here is CSARDGQDTQYF. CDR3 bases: TGCAGTGCTAGAGATGGACAGGATACGCAGTATTTT.

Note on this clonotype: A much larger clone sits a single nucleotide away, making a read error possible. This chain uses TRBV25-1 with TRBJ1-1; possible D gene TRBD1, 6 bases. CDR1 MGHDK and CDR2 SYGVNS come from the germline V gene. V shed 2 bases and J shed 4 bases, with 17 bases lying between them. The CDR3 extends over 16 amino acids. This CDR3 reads CASSERRQELSTEAFF. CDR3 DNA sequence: TGTGCCAGCAGTGAACGCAGACAGGAGTTAAGCACTGAAGCTTTCTTT.

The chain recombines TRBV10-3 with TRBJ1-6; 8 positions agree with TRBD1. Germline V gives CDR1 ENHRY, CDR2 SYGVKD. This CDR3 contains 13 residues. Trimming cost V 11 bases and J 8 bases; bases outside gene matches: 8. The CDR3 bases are TGTGCCCACAGGGGGTCAGGAGATTCACCCCTCCACTTT. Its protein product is CAHRGSGDSPLHF.

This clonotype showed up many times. CDR3: CASSQVLWAHEQFF. The CDR3 bases are TGCGCCAGCAGCCAAGTTTTGTGGGCGCATGAGCAGTTCTTC. V usage is TRBV4-1 and J usage is TRBJ2-1, with D hard to call. Germline CDR1 and CDR2: MGHRA and YSYEKL. V was clipped by 1 base and J by 8 bases, with 12 bases between them. There are 14 residues in the CDR3.